This T cell receptor (beta chain) was retrieved from a study of regulatory T cells in long-lasting Graves disease. This clonotype was seen ten or more times. As for time point: newly diagnosed GD, antithyroid drugs for less than 3 months. PBMC-extracted RNA yielded the TCR library. Graves' disease was diagnosed by American Thyroid Association guidelines. CDR3 length: 14 residues. Trimming took 3 bases from V and 2 from J, leaving 11 bases between them. Germline V gene data show CDR1 as SGHTA and CDR2 as FQGNSA. According to the study, TCR beta libraries were built with iRepertoire HTBI primers and CDR3-region Arm-PCR. TCRdb re-derived calls from the multiplex PCR reads in MiXCR, one entry per CDR3 protein. This table holds about 500,000 distinct CDR3 sequences, about 11% found once. These same records also appear under a second study, on T cells in Graves' hyperthyroidism and ophthalmopathy.

J is TRBJ2-7 and V is TRBV7-2, with D possibly being TRBD2 (6 bases). The material sequenced was peripheral blood mononuclear cells (PBMCs), taken at new diagnosis, from a patient treated with antithyroid drugs. The TCR comes from a woman in her 30s with Graves disease. This CDR3 is CASSLGRGPYEQYF. The CDR3 DNA is TGTGCCAGCAGCTTGGGGCGGGGACCCTACGAGCAGTACTTC.